This TCR beta chain was obtained from a study of blood T cells in healthy people across ages. Findings and caveats of the study: Researchers judged that diversity estimates from one million T cells fell short of true values.

A remark on this clonotype: What it binds is not known.

Whenever a sample was processed, at least 6.5 million PBMCs were isolated. CDR3 length: 12 residues. Germline V gene data show CDR1 as ENHRY and CDR2 as SYGVKD. V was shortened by 3 bases and J by 8 bases, with 7 bases between the two germline ends. Primers used in a second PCR of roughly 6 to 12 cycles were a sample-barcoded 5' primer and a J-beta primer mix. Each CDR3 protein is one row after TCRdb ran MiXCR on the 5' RACE reads. The data show hundreds of thousands of distinct CDR3 sequences, roughly 50% seen once. The origin of this receptor is a man aged 40-50 years in good health. V gene TRBV10-3 combines with J gene TRBJ2-2, with D hard to call. The sample was blood. CDR3 nucleotides: TGTGCCATCAGTGACCCAACAGGGGAGCTGTTTTTT. This codes for CAISDPTGELFF.